The next 26 T cell receptor beta chains were all read from a single sample in a study of CD8 T cells in ankylosing spondylitis. General study points: Seemingly characteristic of ankylosing spondylitis blood was a TCR beta motif consisting of 7 or 8 highly homologous variants.

One entry per CDR3 protein, called by TCRdb with MiXCR from the 5' RACE reads. Among approximately 300,000 distinct CDR3 sequences listed, roughly 8% were seen once. These receptors have no known antigen. The sequenced material came from blood, either unsorted or a sorted T cell fraction (not recorded which). All receptors derive from a male donor with ankylosing spondylitis.

This clonotype was picked up many times. This chain connects TRBV4-2 to TRBJ2-4; TRBD1 agrees at 10 bases. Trimming took 4 bases from V and 0 from J; bases not matched to a gene: 9. The CDR3 has 18 residues. Germline V lookup: CDR1 LGHNA, CDR2 YNFKEQ. CDR3 nucleotides: TGTGCCAGCAGCCCGACCTGGGACAGGGGTCTAGCCAAAAACATTCAGTACTTC. Its protein is CASSPTWDRGLAKNIQYF.

This clonotype was counted at least ten times. The gene calls are TRBV4-1 and TRBJ1-6; no clear D gene. This CDR3 is built from 14 residues. The ends were cut back, 0 bases at V and 7 bases at J, with 7 bases in the middle. Germline assignment: CDR1 MGHRA and CDR2 YSYEKL. The CDR3 loop reads CASSQDLGNSPLHF. Here the CDR3 DNA reads TGCGCCAGCAGCCAAGACCTCGGAAATTCACCCCTCCACTTT.

This clonotype was observed a handful of times. The chain joins TRBV7-3 to TRBJ2-7, with D perhaps matching TRBD2 (5 bases). V was shortened by 3 bases and J by 7 bases, with 19 bases between the two germline ends. The germline V gene has CDR1 SGHTA and CDR2 FQGTGA. The CDR3 contains 15 residues. The CDR3 spells CASSLRVNATGEQYF. The CDR3 bases are TGTGCCAGCAGCTTGCGGGTGAATGCTACGGGAGAGCAGTACTTC.

This clonotype came up many times. The chain has TRBV20-1 and TRBJ2-7, with TRBD2 identical over 11 bases. Germline V lookup: CDR1 DFQATT, CDR2 SNEGSKA (reference sequence). Trimming took 5 bases from V and 3 from J; bases not matched to a gene: 3. This CDR3 spans 13 amino acids. The DNA for the CDR3 is TGCAGTGCTTCCGGGACTAGCGGCTACGAGCAGTACTTC. As protein: CSASGTSGYEQYF.

This clonotype was counted ten times or more. The genes are TRBV5-1 and TRBJ2-3, with 9 bases that match TRBD2. With V trimmed by 5 bases and J by 6 bases, 4 bases remained unmatched. CDR3 length: 13 residues. CDR1 and CDR2 (germline): SGHRS, YFSETQ. DNA for the CDR3: TGCGCCAGCAGTATAAGCGGGAGGGATACGCAGTATTTT. This encodes CASSISGRDTQYF.

Notes on this clonotype: A single base separates this from a much larger clone, so it may be a read error. This is likely a read error, given that the CDR3 carries no conserved phenylalanine or tryptophan at its end. The gene calls are TRBV6-1 and TRBJ2-5, with D possibly TRBD2 on 6 matching bases. CDR3 length equals 13 residues. CDR1 MNHNS and CDR2 SASEGT come from the germline V gene. The germline V and J ends were trimmed by 6 bases and 7 bases, with 15 bases remaining between them. CDR3 DNA sequence: TGTGCCAGCAGAGTGGACGGGGGTTGGACCCAGTACCTC. This sequence encodes CASRVDGGWTQYL.

The chain combines TRBV9 with TRBJ2-3; D call uncertain. CDR1 SGDLS and CDR2 YYNGEE come from the germline V gene. The CDR3 covers 14 residues. Deletions cut 3 bases from V and 4 bases from J, with 12 bases between. The CDR3 DNA reads as TGTGCCAGCAGCGCCAAAGGGCTTGCAGATACGCAGTATTTT. Protein product: CASSAKGLADTQYF.

The chain joins TRBV12-3 or TRBV12-4 to TRBJ2-1, with D perhaps given as TRBD1 or TRBD2 (5 bases each). CDR3 length: 16 residues. V was cut by 6 bases and J by 9 bases, with 24 bases left in between. The CDR3 loop reads CASSHRLMGESVEQFF. The CDR3 DNA is TGTGCCAGCAGCCACCGTTTGATGGGGGAAAGTGTTGAGCAGTTCTTC.

This clonotype was seen more than once but under ten times. V and J are TRBV7-9 and TRBJ2-7; weak D call: TRBD1 (5 bases). Germline V gene data show CDR1 as SEHNR and CDR2 as FQNEAQ (reference sequence). Trimming left V 5 bases short and J 3 bases short, with 17 bases between. CDR3 length: 15 residues. CDR3 nucleotide sequence: TGTGCCAGCAGCCACAACCCCGGCCAGGGCTACGAGCAGTACTTC. It codes for CASSHNPGQGYEQYF.

This sequence joins TRBV21-1 and TRBJ1-3. TRBV21-1 is given as a pseudogene. The length of the CDR3 is 15 residues. This chain's CDR3 is CASSNLDRVGNTIYF. The CDR3 DNA follows: TGTGCCAGCAGCAACCTGGATCGGGTAGGAAACACCATATATTTT.

The J gene is TRBJ2-1, the V gene TRBV13, with 7 bases identical to TRBD2. V shed 5 bases, J shed 0 bases, and the junction held 10 bases outside the gene matches. From germline, CDR1 is PRHDT and CDR2 FYEKMQ (reference sequence). CDR3 size: 17 residues. The CDR3 nucleotides read TGTGCCAGCAGCCCAGGACTAGATTTGGGCTCCTACAATGAGCAGTTCTTC. The encoded protein is CASSPGLDLGSYNEQFF. The whole variable domain, remainder taken from reference TRBV13 and TRBJ2-1, is AAGVIQSPRHLIKEKRETATLKCYPIPRHDTVYWYQQGPGQDPQFLISFYEKMQSDKGSIPDRFSAQQFSDYHSELNMSSLELGDSALYFCASSPGLDLGSYNEQFFGPGTRLTVL.

The genes are TRBV29-1 and TRBJ1-1; D is possibly TRBD1 (5 bases). Germline V CDR1 and CDR2: SQVTM, ANQGSEA. The CDR3 covers 11 residues. V was pared by 6 bases and J by 5 bases, with 10 bases between. CDR3 nucleotide sequence: TGCAGCGTAGGGACGGCAACTGAAGCTTTCTTT. It encodes CSVGTATEAFF.

This clonotype has just a few counts. The chain couples TRBV9 to TRBJ2-1; 15 bases map to TRBD2. V shed 4 bases and J 9 bases; nucleotides not matched to a gene: 8. The CDR3 covers 16 residues. From germline, CDR1 is SGDLS and CDR2 YYNGEE. The CDR3 is CASSPEGLAGGGEQFF. CDR3 sequence (DNA): TGTGCCAGCAGCCCCGAGGGACTAGCGGGAGGAGGTGAGCAGTTCTTC.

This clonotype was picked up many times. This chain links TRBV7-2 with TRBJ2-7; 9 bases match TRBD2. This CDR3 contains 15 residues. The germline gives CDR1 SGHTA, CDR2 FQGNSA. Unmatched junction bases numbered 6, after V lost 5 bases and J lost 1 base. The CDR3 nucleotides are TGTGCCAGCAGCCCAGGGACTAGCCTATCCTACGAGCAGTACTTC. Its protein is CASSPGTSLSYEQYF.

This clonotype was detected a few times. This chain connects TRBV20-1 to TRBJ2-1; D ambiguous. V was trimmed by 1 base and J by 4 bases, leaving 11 bases between them. Germline V gene sequence: CDR1 DFQATT, CDR2 SNEGSKA (reference sequence). This CDR3 has 14 amino acids. CDR3 amino acids: CSARGSREYNEQFF. The DNA of the CDR3 is TGCAGTGCTAGAGGGTCGAGAGAATACAATGAGCAGTTCTTC.

The sample holds a few counts of this clonotype. V usage is TRBV9 and J usage is TRBJ2-1; D is perhaps TRBD2 (6 bases). V lost 5 bases to trimming and J lost 9 bases, with 21 bases between them. The CDR3 runs 15 residues. CDR1 is SGDLS, CDR2 YYNGEE, per germline. CDR3 in DNA: TGTGCCAGCAGACTCCATAGCGGTCCCGGTAGTGAGCAGTTCTTC. Encoded protein: CASRLHSGPGSEQFF.

A few counts support this clonotype. This sequence joins TRBV28 and TRBJ2-2; possible D gene TRBD2, 6 bases. Trimming left V 6 bases short and J 5 bases short, with 13 bases between. Germline CDR1 MDHEN, CDR2 SYDVKM. The CDR3 covers 14 residues. The DNA of the CDR3 is TGTGCCAGCAGACCTTGGGAGGCTACCGGGGAGCTGTTTTTT. Translated, it gives CASRPWEATGELFF.

This clonotype was counted ten times or more. V is TRBV9 and J is TRBJ2-2; D gene unclear. This CDR3 has 15 residues. The germline V gene encodes CDR1 SGDLS and CDR2 YYNGEE. V shed 2 bases and J shed 1 base, with 9 bases lying between them. CDR3 DNA sequence: TGTGCCAGCAGCGTTGGAAGGTTGAACACCGGGGAGCTGTTTTTT. It codes for CASSVGRLNTGELFF.

This clonotype was seen ten or more times. The chain joins TRBV12-3 or TRBV12-4 to TRBJ2-7; 9 nucleotides match TRBD2. The CDR3 contains 17 residues. With 5 bases clipped from V and 4 bases from J, the junction kept 15 bases outside the gene matches. In nucleotides, the CDR3 is TGTGCCAGCAGTGCTGGGGCGGGAGGGTTTACCCAATACGAGCAGTACTTC. It is translated as CASSAGAGGFTQYEQYF.

The chain carries TRBV12-3 or TRBV12-4 and TRBJ2-4, with a weak D call TRBD1 (6 bases). Deletions cut 6 bases from V and 2 bases from J, with 11 bases between. This CDR3 has 14 amino acids. The CDR3 nucleotides are TGTGCCAGCAGGGGGGACATTTCCAAAAACATTCAGTACTTC. Encoded protein: CASRGDISKNIQYF.

This clonotype was seen a few times. This chain connects TRBV4-3 to TRBJ1-5; no reliable D call. This CDR3 has 14 amino acids. The germline CDR1 and CDR2 sequences are LGHNA and YSLEER. With 2 bases removed from V and 3 bases from J, the gap between germline ends came to 8 bases. DNA for the CDR3: TGCGCCAGCAGCCAACGACCTACCAATCAGCCCCAGCATTTT. Amino acid sequence: CASSQRPTNQPQHF.

A few counts support this clonotype. The chain is built from TRBV29-1 and TRBJ1-4; 8 bases agree with TRBD1. The germline CDR1 and CDR2 sequences are SQVTM and ANQGSEA. This CDR3 comprises 13 residues. The V segment lost 2 bases and the J segment 7 bases; nucleotides outside the gene matches: 3. The CDR3 DNA is TGCAGCGTTGAACACAGGGGGGGTGAAAAACTGTTTTTT. This codes for CSVEHRGGEKLFF. The entire variable domain, with the rest obtained from reference TRBV29-1 and TRBJ1-4, is as follows: SAVISQKPSRDICQRGTSLTIQCQVDSQVTMMFWYRQQPGQSLTLIATANQGSEATYESGFVIDKFPISRPNLTFSTLTVSNMSPEDSSIYLCSVEHRGGEKLFFGSGTQLSVL.

The table lists this clonotype with a few counts. CDR3 nucleotide sequence: TGTGCCATCAGTGGTGGGTACGAGCAGTACTTC. It translates to CAISGGYEQYF. The gene calls are TRBV10-3 and TRBJ2-7; no reliable D call. This CDR3 is 11 amino acids long. Germline loops: CDR1 ENHRY, CDR2 SYGVKD. V was cut by 4 bases and J by 4 bases, with 5 bases left in between.

This clonotype was detected many times. CDR3 sequence reads: CSASYNQETQYF. The CDR3 DNA is TGCAGTGCTAGTTACAACCAAGAGACCCAGTACTTC. The chain carries TRBV20-1 and TRBJ2-5; D ambiguous. This CDR3 region has 12 residues. Trimming took off 3 bases at V and 0 bases at J, with 5 bases between the two ends. Looked up from germline, CDR1 is DFQATT and CDR2 is SNEGSKA (reference sequence).

The chain carries TRBV29-1 and TRBJ2-4, with D perhaps TRBD1 (6 bases). V was pared by 5 bases and J by 0 bases, with 11 bases between. Germline assignment: CDR1 SQVTM and CDR2 ANQGSEA. This CDR3 is 14 amino acids long. CDR3 region: CSVTQGPAKNIQYF. The CDR3, as DNA: TGCAGCGTTACACAGGGCCCAGCCAAAAACATTCAGTACTTC.

This clonotype came up a few times. V gene TRBV7-2 combines with J gene TRBJ1-4; D is possibly TRBD1 (6 bases). Germline lookup yields CDR1 SGHTA and CDR2 FQGNSA. This CDR3 has 15 amino acids. V was shortened by 4 bases and J by 5 bases, with 14 bases between the two germline ends. CDR3 loop: CASSWGAGENEKLFF. Written as DNA, the CDR3 is TGTGCCAGCAGCTGGGGGGCGGGGGAGAATGAAAAACTGTTTTTT.